A selection of T cell receptor beta chains follows, all from one sample in a study of CD8 T cell repertoires and HIV-1 epitope variants. The method was immunoSEQ multiplex PCR; TCRdb's version includes in-frame clones alone and lacks a portion of them. Among more than 85,000 clones listed, over 70% were seen once. Sequenced: uncultured baseline CD8+ T cells from peripheral blood mononuclear cells (PBMCs). Source of these receptors: a male donor with HIV. CDR3s include the opening cysteine and the closing phenylalanine or tryptophan. D genes are given only for firm matches. Clone size is not always given. Where it is, it says once, few, many or a class for expanded clones.

size: few
D: TRBD2
J: TRBJ2-3
V: TRBV7-9
CDR3: CASSPGGGSASTDTQYF
DNA: TGTGCCAGCAGCCCGGGCGGGGGGTCAGCTAGCACAGATACGCAGTATTTT

size: -
D: TRBD1
J: TRBJ2-1
V: TRBV6-5
CDR3: CASSSGQGYNEQFF
DNA: TGTGCCAGCAGTTCCGGACAGGGATACAATGAGCAGTTCTTC

size: -
D: -
J: TRBJ1-5
V: TRBV19
CDR3: CASRFPDAPNQPQHF
DNA: TGTGCCAGTAGATTTCCCGACGCGCCCAATCAGCCCCAGCATTTT

size: -
D: -
J: TRBJ1-5
V: TRBV28
CDR3: CASRTRVSQPQHF
DNA: TGTGCCAGCCGGACCAGGGTTAGTCAGCCCCAGCATTTT

size: few
D: -
J: TRBJ1-1
V: TRBV6-5
CDR3: CASYLLGSSEAFF
DNA: TGTGCCAGCTACTTACTGGGATCATCTGAAGCTTTCTTT

size: -
D: -
J: TRBJ1-2
V: TRBV6-5
CDR3: CATRREGYGYTF
DNA: TGTGCCACCCGGAGGGAGGGCTATGGCTACACCTTC

size: few
D: -
J: TRBJ1-5
V: TRBV19
CDR3: CASSMSGGNQPQHF
DNA: TGTGCCAGTAGTATGAGTGGGGGAAATCAGCCCCAGCATTTT

size: -
D: -
J: TRBJ2-3
V: TRBV13
CDR3: CASSLADPGTDTQYF
DNA: TGTGCCAGCAGCTTAGCCGACCCGGGGACAGATACGCAGTATTTT

size: once
D: TRBD1
J: TRBJ2-7
V: TRBV28
CDR3: CASSFRGQGEQYF
DNA: TGTGCCAGCAGTTTTAGGGGACAGGGCGAGCAGTACTTC

size: -
D: -
J: TRBJ2-1
V: TRBV19
CDR3: CASSWGGRTNEQFF
DNA: TGTGCCAGTAGCTGGGGGGGGCGGACCAATGAGCAGTTCTTC

size: -
D: -
J: TRBJ2-3
V: TRBV28
CDR3: CASSSRGYGTDTQYF
DNA: TGTGCCAGCAGTTCCCGCGGATATGGGACAGATACGCAGTATTTT

size: -
D: -
J: TRBJ2-7
V: TRBV27
CDR3: CASSLRGIYEQYF
DNA: TGTGCCAGCAGTTTACGAGGAATCTACGAGCAGTACTTC

size: once
D: -
J: TRBJ2-7
V: TRBV20-1
CDR3: CSARGSYEQYF
DNA: TGCAGTGCTAGAGGAAGTTACGAGCAGTACTTC

size: -
D: -
J: TRBJ1-1
V: TRBV6-5
CDR3: CASSYSNRNTEAFF
DNA: TGTGCCAGCAGTTACTCGAACAGGAACACTGAAGCTTTCTTT

size: -
D: TRBD2
J: TRBJ2-2
V: TRBV9
CDR3: CASSVATRVAGGLDTGELFF
DNA: TGTGCCAGCAGCGTAGCTACGAGGGTAGCGGGGGGGCTGGACACCGGGGAGCTGTTTTTT

size: -
D: -
J: TRBJ2-1
V: TRBV21-1
CDR3: CASSKGGGRTPYNEQFF
DNA: TGTGCCAGCAGCAAGGGGGGAGGCCGTACCCCCTACAATGAGCAGTTCTTC

size: -
D: TRBD2
J: TRBJ2-7
V: TRBV5-1
CDR3: CASSRGDSPSYEQYF
DNA: TGCGCCAGCAGCCGGGGGGACTCCCCTTCCTACGAGCAGTACTTC

size: few
D: -
J: TRBJ2-3
V: TRBV29-1
CDR3: CSVEETDTQYF
DNA: TGCAGCGTTGAAGAGACAGATACGCAGTATTTT

size: -
D: -
J: TRBJ1-5
V: TRBV28
CDR3: CASRGGGSNQPQHF
DNA: TGTGCCAGCAGGGGCGGGGGTAGCAATCAGCCCCAGCATTTT

size: -
D: TRBD1
J: TRBJ2-3
V: TRBV5-1
CDR3: CASSSRDRDGADTQYF
DNA: TGCGCCAGCAGCTCACGCGACAGGGACGGGGCAGATACGCAGTATTTT

size: -
D: TRBD2
J: TRBJ2-5
V: TRBV30
CDR3: CAWSLAGGLVRGETQYF
DNA: TGTGCCTGGAGTCTAGCGGGGGGGCTTGTCCGCGGGGAGACCCAGTACTTC

size: -
D: TRBD1
J: TRBJ1-2
V: TRBV19
CDR3: CASSIIQGANYGYTF
DNA: TGTGCCAGTAGTATCATTCAGGGGGCCAACTATGGCTACACCTTC

size: -
D: -
J: TRBJ1-5
V: TRBV27
CDR3: CASSLRAYSNQPQHF
DNA: TGTGCCAGCAGTTTAAGGGCTTATAGCAATCAGCCCCAGCATTTT

size: few
D: -
J: TRBJ1-2
V: TRBV7-9
CDR3: CASSSGAGHGYTF
DNA: TGTGCCAGCAGCTCCGGGGCCGGACATGGCTACACCTTC

size: few
D: -
J: TRBJ1-5
V: TRBV5-4
CDR3: CASSSGSNQPQHF
DNA: TGTGCCAGCAGCTCGGGCTCTAATCAGCCCCAGCATTTT

size: once
D: TRBD1
J: TRBJ2-7
V: TRBV25-1
CDR3: CASRGTGYHEQYF
DNA: TGTGCCAGCAGAGGGACAGGGTACCACGAGCAGTACTTC

size: -
D: TRBD1
J: TRBJ1-1
V: TRBV7-9
CDR3: CASSFDRGRKTEAFF
DNA: TGTGCCAGCAGCTTCGACAGGGGCCGCAAAACTGAAGCTTTCTTT

size: -
D: TRBD1
J: TRBJ2-3
V: TRBV7-9
CDR3: CASSRDRGEHTQYF
DNA: TGTGCCAGCAGCCGAGACAGGGGAGAACATACGCAGTATTTT

size: -
D: TRBD1
J: TRBJ2-7
V: TRBV5-1
CDR3: CASSSTGDRAPYEQYF
DNA: TGCGCCAGCAGCTCGACCGGGGACAGGGCGCCCTACGAGCAGTACTTC

size: -
D: -
J: TRBJ1-2
V: TRBV7-9
CDR3: CASSSETGTYGYTF
DNA: TGTGCCAGCAGCTCGGAGACAGGAACCTATGGCTACACCTTC

size: -
D: TRBD2
J: TRBJ2-7
V: TRBV27
CDR3: CASRIIAGGPYEQYF
DNA: TGTGCCAGCAGAATAATAGCGGGAGGGCCCTACGAGCAGTACTTC

size: -
D: TRBD2
J: TRBJ2-1
V: TRBV6-1
CDR3: CASRSELADYNEQFF
DNA: TGTGCCAGCAGGAGTGAGCTAGCGGACTACAATGAGCAGTTCTTC

size: -
D: -
J: TRBJ1-1
V: TRBV11-2
CDR3: CASSSFTGRLAEAFF
DNA: TGTGCCAGCAGCTCTTTTACAGGGAGATTGGCTGAAGCTTTCTTT

size: -
D: TRBD2
J: TRBJ2-5
V: TRBV28
CDR3: CASSSYGRAREGETQYF
DNA: TGTGCCAGCAGTTCTTACGGGAGGGCGAGAGAAGGAGAGACCCAGTACTTC

size: -
D: TRBD1
J: TRBJ2-3
V: TRBV28
CDR3: CASSSRDRGYTDTQYF
DNA: TGTGCCAGCAGTTCCCGGGACAGGGGGTACACAGATACGCAGTATTTT

size: -
D: -
J: TRBJ2-3
V: TRBV28
CDR3: CASREGTWVGTQYF
DNA: TGTGCCAGCAGGGAGGGAACTTGGGTGGGTACGCAGTATTTT

size: -
D: -
J: TRBJ1-1
V: TRBV14
CDR3: CASSQDRIGTEAFF
DNA: TGTGCCAGCAGCCAAGATAGGATAGGTACTGAAGCTTTCTTT

size: -
D: -
J: TRBJ2-1
V: TRBV2
CDR3: CASSEKGGLVEQFF
DNA: TGTGCCAGCAGTGAAAAGGGGGGGCTTGTTGAGCAGTTCTTC

size: -
D: -
J: TRBJ2-3
V: TRBV7-9
CDR3: CASSPESNLPGTQYF
DNA: TGTGCCAGTAGCCCCGAGTCTAATTTGCCGGGTACGCAGTATTTT

size: -
D: -
J: TRBJ2-5
V: TRBV27
CDR3: CASSLWQGQETQYF
DNA: TGTGCCAGCAGTTTATGGCAGGGCCAAGAGACCCAGTACTTC